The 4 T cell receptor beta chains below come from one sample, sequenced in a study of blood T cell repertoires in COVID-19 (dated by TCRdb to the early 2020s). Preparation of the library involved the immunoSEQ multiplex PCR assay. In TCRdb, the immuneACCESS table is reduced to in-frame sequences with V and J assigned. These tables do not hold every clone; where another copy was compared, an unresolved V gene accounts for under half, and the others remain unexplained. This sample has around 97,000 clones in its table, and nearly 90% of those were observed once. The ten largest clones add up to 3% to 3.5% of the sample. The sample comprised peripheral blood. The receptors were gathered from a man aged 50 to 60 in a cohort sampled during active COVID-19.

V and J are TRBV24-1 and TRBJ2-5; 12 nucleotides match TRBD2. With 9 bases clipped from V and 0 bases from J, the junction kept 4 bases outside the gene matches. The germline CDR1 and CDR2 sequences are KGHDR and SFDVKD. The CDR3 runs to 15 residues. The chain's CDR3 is CATQRTSGNQETQYF. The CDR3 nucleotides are TGTGCCACCCAACGGACTAGCGGGAACCAAGAGACCCAGTACTTC.

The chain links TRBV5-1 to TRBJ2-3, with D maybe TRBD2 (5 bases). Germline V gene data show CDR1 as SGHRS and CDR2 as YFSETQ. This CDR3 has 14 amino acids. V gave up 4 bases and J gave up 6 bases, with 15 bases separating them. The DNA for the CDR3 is TGCGCCAGCAGCCCGGAGGACCTTGGGGATACGCAGTATTTT. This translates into CASSPEDLGDTQYF. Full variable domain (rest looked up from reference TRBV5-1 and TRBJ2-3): KAGVTQTPRYLIKTRGQQVTLSCSPISGHRSVSWYQQTPGQGLQFLFEYFSETQRNKGNFPGRFSGRQFSNSRSEMNVSTLELGDSALYLCASSPEDLGDTQYFGPGTRLTVL.

CDR3 sequence reads: CSASSIPGGMAEAFF. The CDR3 DNA is TGCAGTGCGAGTAGTATTCCAGGGGGTATGGCTGAAGCTTTCTTT. The chain carries TRBV20-1 and TRBJ1-1; 7 bases fit TRBD1. CDR1 is DFQATT, CDR2 SNEGSKA, per germline (reference sequence). Trimming at V came to 6 bases and at J to 6 bases, leaving 16 bases not matched to a gene. The CDR3 extends over 15 amino acids.

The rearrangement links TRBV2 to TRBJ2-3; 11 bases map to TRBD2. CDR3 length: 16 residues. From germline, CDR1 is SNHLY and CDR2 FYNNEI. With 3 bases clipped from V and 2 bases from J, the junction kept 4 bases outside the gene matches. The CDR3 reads CASSDDSGGDTDTQYF. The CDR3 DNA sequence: TGTGCCAGCAGTGATGATAGCGGGGGGGACACAGATACGCAGTATTTT.